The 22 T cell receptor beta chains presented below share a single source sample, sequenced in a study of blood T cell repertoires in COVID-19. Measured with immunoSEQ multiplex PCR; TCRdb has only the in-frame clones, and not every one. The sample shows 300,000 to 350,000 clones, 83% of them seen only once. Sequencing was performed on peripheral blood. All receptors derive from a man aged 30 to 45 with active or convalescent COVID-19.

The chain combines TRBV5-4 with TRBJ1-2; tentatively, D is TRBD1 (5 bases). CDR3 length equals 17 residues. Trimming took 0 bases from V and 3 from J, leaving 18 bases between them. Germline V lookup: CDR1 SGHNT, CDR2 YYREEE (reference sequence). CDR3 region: CASSLGGAGRSDYGYTF. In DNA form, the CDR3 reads TGTGCCAGCAGCTTGGGAGGAGCAGGGCGGTCGGACTATGGCTACACCTTC.

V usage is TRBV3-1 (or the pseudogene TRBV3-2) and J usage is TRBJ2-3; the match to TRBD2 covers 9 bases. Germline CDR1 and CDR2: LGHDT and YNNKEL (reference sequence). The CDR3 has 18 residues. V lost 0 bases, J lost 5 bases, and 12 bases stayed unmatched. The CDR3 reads CASSQEVKGLAGRDTQYF. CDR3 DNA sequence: TGTGCCAGCAGCCAAGAGGTAAAGGGGCTAGCGGGGAGAGATACGCAGTATTTT.

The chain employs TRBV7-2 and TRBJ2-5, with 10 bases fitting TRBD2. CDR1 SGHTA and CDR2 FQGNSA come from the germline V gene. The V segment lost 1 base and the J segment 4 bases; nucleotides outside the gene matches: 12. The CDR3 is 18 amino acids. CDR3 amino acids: CASSLGPSGRAKGETQYF. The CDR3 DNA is TGTGCCAGCAGCTTAGGGCCGAGCGGGAGGGCCAAGGGAGAGACCCAGTACTTC.

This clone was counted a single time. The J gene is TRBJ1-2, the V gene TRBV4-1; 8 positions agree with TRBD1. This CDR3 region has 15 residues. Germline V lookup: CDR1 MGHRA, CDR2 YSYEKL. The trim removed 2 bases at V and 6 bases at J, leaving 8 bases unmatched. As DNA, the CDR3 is TGCGCCAGCAGCCAACATGTACAGGGGGGAAATGGCTACACCTTC. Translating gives CASSQHVQGGNGYTF.

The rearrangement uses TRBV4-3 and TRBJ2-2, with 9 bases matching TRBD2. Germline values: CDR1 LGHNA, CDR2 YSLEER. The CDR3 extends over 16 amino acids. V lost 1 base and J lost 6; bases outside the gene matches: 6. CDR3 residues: CASSQVSGRRAGELFF. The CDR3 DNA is TGCGCCAGCAGCCAAGTGAGCGGGAGGAGGGCCGGGGAGCTGTTTTTT.

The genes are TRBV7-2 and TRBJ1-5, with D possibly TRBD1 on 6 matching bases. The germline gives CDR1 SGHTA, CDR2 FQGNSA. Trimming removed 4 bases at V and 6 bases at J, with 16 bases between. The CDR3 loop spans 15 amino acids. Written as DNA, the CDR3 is TGTGCCAGCAGCTCATCAGACAGGCGCGGTCAGCCCCAGCATTTT. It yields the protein CASSSSDRRGQPQHF.

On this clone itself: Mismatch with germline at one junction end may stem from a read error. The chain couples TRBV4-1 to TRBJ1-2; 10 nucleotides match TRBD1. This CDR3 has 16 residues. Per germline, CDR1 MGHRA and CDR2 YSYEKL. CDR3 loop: CASSQEGTGQGLDRAF. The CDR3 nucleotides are TGCGCCAGCAGCCAAGAAGGAACGGGACAGGGGTTAGACAGAGCCTTC.

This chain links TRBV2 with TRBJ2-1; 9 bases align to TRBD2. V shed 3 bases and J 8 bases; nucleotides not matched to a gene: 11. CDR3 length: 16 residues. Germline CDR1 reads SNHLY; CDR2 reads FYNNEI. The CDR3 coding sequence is TGTGCCAGCAGTGAGGGGAGCGGGGGGTCAGTGGATGAGCAGTTCTTC. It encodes CASSEGSGGSVDEQFF.

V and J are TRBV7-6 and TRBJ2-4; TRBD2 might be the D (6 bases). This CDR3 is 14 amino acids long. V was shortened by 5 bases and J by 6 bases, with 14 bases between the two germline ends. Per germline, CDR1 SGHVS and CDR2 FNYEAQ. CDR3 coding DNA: TGTGCCAGCAGCAAAGAATTGGGGGGAAACATTCAGTACTTC. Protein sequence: CASSKELGGNIQYF.

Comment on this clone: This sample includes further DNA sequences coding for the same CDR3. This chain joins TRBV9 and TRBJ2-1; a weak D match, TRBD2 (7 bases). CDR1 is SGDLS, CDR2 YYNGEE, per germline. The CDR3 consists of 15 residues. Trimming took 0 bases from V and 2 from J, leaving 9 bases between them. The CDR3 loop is CASSVGGGPYNEQFF. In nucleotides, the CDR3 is TGTGCCAGCAGCGTAGGCGGGGGCCCCTACAATGAGCAGTTCTTC.

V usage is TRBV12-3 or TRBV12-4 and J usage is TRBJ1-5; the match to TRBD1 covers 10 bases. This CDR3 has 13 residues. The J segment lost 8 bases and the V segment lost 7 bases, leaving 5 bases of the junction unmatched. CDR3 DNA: TGTGCCAGCACCTGGACAGGGGGAGAGCCCCAGCATTTT. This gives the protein CASTWTGGEPQHF.

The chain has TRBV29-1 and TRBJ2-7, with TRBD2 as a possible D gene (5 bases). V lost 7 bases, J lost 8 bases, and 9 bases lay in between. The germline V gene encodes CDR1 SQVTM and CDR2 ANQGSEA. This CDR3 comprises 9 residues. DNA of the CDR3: TGCAGCGCTCCGGGAAAGCAGTACTTC. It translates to CSAPGKQYF.

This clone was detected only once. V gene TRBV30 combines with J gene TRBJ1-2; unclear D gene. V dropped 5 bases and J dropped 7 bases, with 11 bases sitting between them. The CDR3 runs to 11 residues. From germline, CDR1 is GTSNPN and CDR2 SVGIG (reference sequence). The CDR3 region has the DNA TGTGCCTGGCTTAGACTCCCTGGCTACACCTTC. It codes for CAWLRLPGYTF.

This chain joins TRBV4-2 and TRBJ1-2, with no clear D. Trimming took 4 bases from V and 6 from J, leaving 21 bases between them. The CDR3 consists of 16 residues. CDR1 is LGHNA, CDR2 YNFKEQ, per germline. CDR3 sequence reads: CASSREADPRPNGYTF. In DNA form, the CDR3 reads TGTGCCAGCAGCCGGGAAGCGGACCCGAGGCCTAATGGCTACACCTTC.

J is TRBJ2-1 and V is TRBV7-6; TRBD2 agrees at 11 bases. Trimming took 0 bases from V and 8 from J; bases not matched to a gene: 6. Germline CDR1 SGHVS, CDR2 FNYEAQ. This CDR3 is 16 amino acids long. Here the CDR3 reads CASSLALAGGPHEQFF. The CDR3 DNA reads TGTGCCAGCAGCTTAGCTTTAGCGGGAGGGCCCCATGAGCAGTTCTTC.

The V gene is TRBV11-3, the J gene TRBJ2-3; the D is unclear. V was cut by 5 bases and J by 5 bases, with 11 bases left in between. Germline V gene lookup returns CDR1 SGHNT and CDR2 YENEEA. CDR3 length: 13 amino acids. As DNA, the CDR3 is TGTGCCAGCAGCCCCCCCCGGGTAGATACGCAGTATTTT. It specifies CASSPPRVDTQYF.

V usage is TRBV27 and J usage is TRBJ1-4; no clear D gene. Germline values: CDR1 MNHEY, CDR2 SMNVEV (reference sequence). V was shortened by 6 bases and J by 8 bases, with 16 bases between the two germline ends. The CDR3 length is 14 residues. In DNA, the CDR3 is TGTGCCAGCAGCCCGGAGATGGCGGCAGAAAAACTGTTTTTT. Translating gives CASSPEMAAEKLFF.

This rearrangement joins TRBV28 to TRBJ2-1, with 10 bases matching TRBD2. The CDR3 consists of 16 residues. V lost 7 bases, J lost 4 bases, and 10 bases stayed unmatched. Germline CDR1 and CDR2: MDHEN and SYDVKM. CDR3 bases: TGTGCCAGCAATGATATAGGACTAGCGGCTTACAATGAGCAGTTCTTC. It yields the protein CASNDIGLAAYNEQFF.

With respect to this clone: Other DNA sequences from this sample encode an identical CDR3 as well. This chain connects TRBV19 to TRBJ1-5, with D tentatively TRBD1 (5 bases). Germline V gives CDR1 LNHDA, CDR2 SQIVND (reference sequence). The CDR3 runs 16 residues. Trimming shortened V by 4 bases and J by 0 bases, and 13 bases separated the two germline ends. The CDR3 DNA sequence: TGTGCCAGTAGTACCCCGGGGGGAAATAGCAATCAGCCCCAGCATTTT. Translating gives CASSTPGGNSNQPQHF.

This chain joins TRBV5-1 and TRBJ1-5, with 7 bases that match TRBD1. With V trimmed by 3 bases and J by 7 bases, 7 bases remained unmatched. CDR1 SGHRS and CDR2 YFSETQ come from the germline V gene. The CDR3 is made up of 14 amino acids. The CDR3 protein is CASSSTGEGQPQHF. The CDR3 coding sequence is TGCGCCAGCAGCTCCACAGGGGAAGGCCAGCCCCAGCATTTT.

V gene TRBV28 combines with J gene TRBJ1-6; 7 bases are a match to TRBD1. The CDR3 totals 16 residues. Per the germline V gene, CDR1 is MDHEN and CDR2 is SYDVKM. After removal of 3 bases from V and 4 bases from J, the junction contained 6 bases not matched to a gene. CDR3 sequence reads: CASSFGAGGYNSPLHF. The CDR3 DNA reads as TGTGCCAGCAGTTTTGGGGCAGGGGGTTATAATTCACCCCTCCACTTT.

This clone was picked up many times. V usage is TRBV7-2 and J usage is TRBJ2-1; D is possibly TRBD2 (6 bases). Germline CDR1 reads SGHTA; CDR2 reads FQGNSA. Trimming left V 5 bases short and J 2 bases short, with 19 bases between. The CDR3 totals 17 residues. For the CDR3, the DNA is TGTGCCAGCAGCGACCCCTTGCGGAGGGCCCCCTACAATGAGCAGTTCTTC. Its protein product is CASSDPLRRAPYNEQFF.